The 2 T cell receptor beta chains given below trace back to one sample, sequenced in a study of T cells after yellow fever vaccination. TCRdb reprocessed the 5' RACE reads via MiXCR and lists one record per CDR3 protein. The sample holds over 300,000 distinct CDR3 sequences, around 4% seen once. Specimen: PBMCs, collected on the day of the yellow fever booster vaccination. The receptors stem from a man aged 18 to 29 who received the YFV17D yellow fever vaccine.

This clonotype showed up many times. The chain links TRBV7-3 to TRBJ2-3, with D possibly matching TRBD2 (6 bases). Trimming shortened V by 9 bases and J by 3 bases, and 10 bases separated the two germline ends. From germline, CDR1 is SGHTA and CDR2 FQGTGA. The CDR3 consists of 12 residues. CDR3 loop: CARCRGTDTQYF. DNA of the CDR3: TGTGCCAGGTGTCGGGGGACAGATACGCAGTATTTT.

The chain uses TRBV28 and TRBJ1-2; 8 bases line up with TRBD1. Losses at the gene ends were 4 bases for V and 7 bases for J; bases not matched to a gene: 11. Germline V lookup: CDR1 MDHEN, CDR2 SYDVKM. The CDR3 contains 15 residues. The CDR3 DNA sequence: TGTGCCAGCAGTTCCCGCAGGGGGCGTATTGGTGGCTACACCTTC. Translated, it gives CASSSRRGRIGGYTF.